Each of the 10 T cell receptor beta chains below was sequenced from the same sample in a study of CD8 T cells in Susac syndrome. RNA, at about 0.45 to 1 ug, was reverse transcribed with random hexamers. TCRdb fed the immunoSEQ multiplex PCR reads into MiXCR, producing one record per CDR3 protein. The table includes about 150,000 distinct CDR3 sequences, around 95% detected once. Input material: CD8+ T cells from PBMCs. The receptors shown here come from a human donor with multiple sclerosis.

This chain connects TRBV5-1 to TRBJ1-1; unclear D gene. Germline CDR1 reads SGHRS; CDR2 reads YFSETQ. Trimming stripped 0 bases from V and 7 bases from J, with 16 bases between. The CDR3 consists of 15 residues. CDR3 DNA sequence: TGCGCCAGCAGCTTGGCTGACAACCCCACAAATGAAGCTTTCTTT. It encodes CASSLADNPTNEAFF. The full variable domain, in which reference TRBV5-1 and TRBJ1-1 provide the parts outside the CDR3, is KAGVTQTPRYLIKTRGQQVTLSCSPISGHRSVSWYQQTPGQGLQFLFEYFSETQRNKGNFPGRFSGRQFSNSRSEMNVSTLELGDSALYLCASSLADNPTNEAFFGQGTRLTVV.

The chain is built from TRBV7-9 and TRBJ1-6; D is unclear. The V end lost 5 bases, the J end lost 9 bases, and 14 bases lay between the germline ends. The CDR3 spans 14 residues. Germline V gene lookup returns CDR1 SEHNR and CDR2 FQNEAQ (reference sequence). DNA for the CDR3: TGTGCCAGCAGCCCAGGCGCTGTCTCTTCACCCCTCCACTTT. This codes for CASSPGAVSSPLHF.

This clonotype occurred once. V gene TRBV7-2 combines with J gene TRBJ2-5; no clear D gene. Per the germline V gene, CDR1 is SGHTA and CDR2 is FQGNSA. V shed 6 bases and J shed 1 base, with 9 bases lying between them. This CDR3 is built from 13 residues. Written as DNA, the CDR3 is TGTGCCAGCAGTACCGGGCCCCAAGAGACCCAGTACTTC. It codes for CASSTGPQETQYF.

This chain joins TRBV6-5 and TRBJ1-1; unclear D gene. The V end lost 0 bases, the J end lost 0 bases, and 5 bases lay between the germline ends. CDR1 is MNHEY and CDR2 is SVGAGI in the germline V gene. CDR3 length: 14 amino acids. The CDR3 DNA reads TGTGCCAGCAGTTACTCGAAAGTGAACACTGAAGCTTTCTTT. Amino acid sequence: CASSYSKVNTEAFF.

V is TRBV2 and J is TRBJ1-6, with a weak D call TRBD1 (6 bases). CDR3 length: 15 residues. Between the trimmed V and J ends, which lost 1 base and 7 bases, there was a span of 11 bases. The germline gives CDR1 SNHLY, CDR2 FYNNEI. The CDR3 spells CASSEGWQGNSPLHF. The CDR3 DNA is TGTGCCAGCAGTGAAGGTTGGCAGGGGAATTCACCCCTCCACTTT.

The CDR3 protein is CSARDRDRGNQPQHF. CDR3 sequence (DNA): TGCAGTGCTAGAGACCGGGACAGGGGCAATCAGCCCCAGCATTTT. The chain has TRBV20-1 and TRBJ1-5; 9 bases are a match to TRBD1. With 0 bases clipped from V and 2 bases from J, the junction kept 2 bases outside the gene matches. This CDR3 spans 15 amino acids. Germline CDR1 and CDR2: DFQATT and SNEGSKA (reference sequence).

J is TRBJ1-6 and V is TRBV27; D gene uncertain. Per the germline V gene, CDR1 is MNHEY and CDR2 is SMNVEV (reference sequence). Trimming took off 6 bases at V and 0 bases at J, with 12 bases between the two ends. CDR3 length: 16 amino acids. CDR3 in amino acids: CASSQTLSSYNSPLHF. In nucleotides, the CDR3 is TGTGCCAGCAGCCAGACCCTAAGCTCCTATAATTCACCCCTCCACTTT.

This rearrangement joins TRBV2 to TRBJ2-1, with 8 bases lining up with TRBD2. Trimming at V came to 7 bases and at J to 4 bases, leaving 12 bases not matched to a gene. This CDR3 is built from 16 residues. CDR1 and CDR2 from the germline V gene are SNHLY and FYNNEI. This chain's CDR3 is CASTIRGGGTYNEQFF. The DNA of the CDR3 is TGTGCCAGCACCATAAGGGGCGGGGGGACTTACAATGAGCAGTTCTTC.

V and J are TRBV5-4 and TRBJ2-7, with D possibly being TRBD1 (6 bases). The germline V and J ends were trimmed by 1 base and 5 bases, with 13 bases remaining between them. CDR1 SGHNT and CDR2 YYREEE come from the germline V gene (reference sequence). The CDR3 contains 14 residues. The CDR3 nucleotides read TGTGCCAGCAGCTTGCAACAGGGCCACGACGAGCAGTACTTC. Residues: CASSLQQGHDEQYF. Complete variable domain (other parts from reference TRBV5-4 and TRBJ2-7): ETGVTQSPTHLIKTRGQQVTLRCSSQSGHNTVSWYQQALGQGPQFIFQYYREEENGRGNFPPRFSGLQFPNYSSELNVNALELDDSALYLCASSLQQGHDEQYFGPGTRLTVT.

The V and J genes are TRBV25-1 and TRBJ1-2; TRBD1 is a possible D gene (6 bases). The V gene lost 2 bases and the J gene lost 5 bases, with 12 bases spanning the gap. This CDR3 comprises 14 residues. Per germline, CDR1 MGHDK and CDR2 SYGVNS. The CDR3 loop reads CASSEGGAGYGYTF. The DNA for the CDR3 is TGTGCCAGCAGTGAAGGGGGGGCAGGGTATGGCTACACCTTC.